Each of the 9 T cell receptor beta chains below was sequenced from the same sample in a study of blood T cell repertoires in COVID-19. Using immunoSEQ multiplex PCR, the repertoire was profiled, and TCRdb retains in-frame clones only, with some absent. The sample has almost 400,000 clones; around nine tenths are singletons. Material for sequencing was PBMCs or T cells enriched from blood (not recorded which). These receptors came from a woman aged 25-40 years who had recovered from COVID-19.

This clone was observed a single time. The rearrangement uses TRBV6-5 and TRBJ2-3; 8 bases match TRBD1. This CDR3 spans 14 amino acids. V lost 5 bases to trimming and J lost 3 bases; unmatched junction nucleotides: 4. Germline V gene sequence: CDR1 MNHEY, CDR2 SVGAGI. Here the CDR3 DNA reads TGTGCCAGCAGTACGCGACAGGGGACAGATACGCAGTATTTT. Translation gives CASSTRQGTDTQYF.

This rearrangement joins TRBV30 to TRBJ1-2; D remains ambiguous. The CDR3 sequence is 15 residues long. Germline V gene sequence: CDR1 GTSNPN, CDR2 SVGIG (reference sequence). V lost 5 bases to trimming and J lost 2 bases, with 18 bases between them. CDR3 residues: CAWERYTARNYGYTF. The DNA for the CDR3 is TGTGCCTGGGAGAGGTACACGGCGAGAAACTATGGCTACACCTTC. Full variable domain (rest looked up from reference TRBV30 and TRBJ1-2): SQTIHQWPATLVQPVGSPLSLECTVEGTSNPNLYWYRQAAGRGLQLLFYSVGIGQISSEVPQNLSASRPQDRQFILSSKKLLLSDSGFYLCAWERYTARNYGYTFGSGTRLTVV.

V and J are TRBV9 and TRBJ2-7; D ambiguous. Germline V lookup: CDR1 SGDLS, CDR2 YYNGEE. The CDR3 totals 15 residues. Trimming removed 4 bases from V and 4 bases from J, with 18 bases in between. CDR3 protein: CASSSGPSQFYEQYF. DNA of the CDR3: TGTGCCAGCAGCAGTGGGCCCTCTCAGTTTTACGAGCAGTACTTC. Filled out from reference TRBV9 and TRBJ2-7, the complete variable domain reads DSGVTQTPKHLITATGQRVTLRCSPRSGDLSVYWYQQSLDQGLQFLIQYYNGEERAKGNILERFSAQQFPDLHSELNLSSLELGDSALYFCASSSGPSQFYEQYFGPGTRLTVT.

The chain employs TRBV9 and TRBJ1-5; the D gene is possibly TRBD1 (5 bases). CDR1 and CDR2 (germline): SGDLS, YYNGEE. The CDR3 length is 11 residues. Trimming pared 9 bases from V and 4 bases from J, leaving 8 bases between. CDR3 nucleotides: TGTGCCACGCGACAGAATCAGCCCCAGCATTTT. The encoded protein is CATRQNQPQHF.

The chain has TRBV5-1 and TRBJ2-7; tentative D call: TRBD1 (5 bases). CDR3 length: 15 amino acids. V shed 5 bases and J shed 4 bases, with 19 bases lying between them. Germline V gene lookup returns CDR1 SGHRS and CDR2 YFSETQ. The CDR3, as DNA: TGCGCCAGCAGATACACATCGGACACAATTTACGAGCAGTACTTC. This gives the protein CASRYTSDTIYEQYF. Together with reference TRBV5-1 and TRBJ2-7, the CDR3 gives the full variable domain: KAGVTQTPRYLIKTRGQQVTLSCSPISGHRSVSWYQQTPGQGLQFLFEYFSETQRNKGNFPGRFSGRQFSNSRSEMNVSTLELGDSALYLCASRYTSDTIYEQYFGPGTRLTVT.

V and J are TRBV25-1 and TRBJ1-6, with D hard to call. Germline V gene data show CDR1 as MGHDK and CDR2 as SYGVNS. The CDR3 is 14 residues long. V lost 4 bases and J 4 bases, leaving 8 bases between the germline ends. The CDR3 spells CASSVENYNSPLHF. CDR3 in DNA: TGTGCCAGCAGTGTAGAGAATTATAATTCACCCCTCCACTTT.

CDR3 bases: TGTGCCAGCGTGAAGGACTTCTTCACCGGGGAGCTGTTTTTT. The encoded protein is CASVKDFFTGELFF. The J gene is TRBJ2-2, the V gene TRBV2; a possible D gene is TRBD2 (5 bases). Between the trimmed V and J ends, which lost 8 bases and 4 bases, there was a span of 14 bases. Germline V gene data show CDR1 as SNHLY and CDR2 as FYNNEI. CDR3 length: 14 amino acids.

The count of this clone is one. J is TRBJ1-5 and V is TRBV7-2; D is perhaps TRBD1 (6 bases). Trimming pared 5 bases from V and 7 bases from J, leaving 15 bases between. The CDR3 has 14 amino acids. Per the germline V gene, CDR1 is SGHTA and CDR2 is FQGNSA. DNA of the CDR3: TGTGCCAGCAGCAGGGGGGGTCCGGGACAGCCCCAGCATTTT. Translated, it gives CASSRGGPGQPQHF. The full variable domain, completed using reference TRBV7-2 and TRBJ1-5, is GAGVSQSPSNKVTEKGKDVELRCDPISGHTALYWYRQSLGQGLEFLIYFQGNSAPDKSGLPSDRFSAERTGGSVSTLTIQRTQQEDSAVYLCASSRGGPGQPQHFGDGTRLSIL.

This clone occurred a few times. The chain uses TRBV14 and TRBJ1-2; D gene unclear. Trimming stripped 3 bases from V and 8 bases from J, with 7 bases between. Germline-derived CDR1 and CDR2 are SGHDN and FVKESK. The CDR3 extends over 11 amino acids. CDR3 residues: CASSQAGGYTF. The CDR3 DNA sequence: TGTGCCAGCAGCCAGGCGGGGGGCTACACCTTC.